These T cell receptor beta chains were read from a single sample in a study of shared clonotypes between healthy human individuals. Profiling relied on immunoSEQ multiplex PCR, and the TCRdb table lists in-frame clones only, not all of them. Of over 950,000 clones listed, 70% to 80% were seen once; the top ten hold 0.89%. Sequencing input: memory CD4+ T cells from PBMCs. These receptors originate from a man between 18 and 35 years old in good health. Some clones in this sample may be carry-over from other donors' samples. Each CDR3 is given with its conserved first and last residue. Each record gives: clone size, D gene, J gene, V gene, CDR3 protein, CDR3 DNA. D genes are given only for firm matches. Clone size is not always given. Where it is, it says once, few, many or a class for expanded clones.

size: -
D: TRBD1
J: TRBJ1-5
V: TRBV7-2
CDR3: CASSRSGTDYQPQHF
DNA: TGTGCCAGCAGCCGGTCCGGGACAGATTATCAGCCCCAGCATTTT

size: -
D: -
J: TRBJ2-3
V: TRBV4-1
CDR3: CATSGAAEDTQYF
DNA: TGCGCCACCTCTGGGGCAGCGGAAGATACGCAGTATTTT

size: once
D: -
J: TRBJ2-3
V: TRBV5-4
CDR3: CASSLDPGLSTDTQYF
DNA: TGTGCCAGCAGCTTGGATCCAGGCCTGAGTACAGATACGCAGTATTTT

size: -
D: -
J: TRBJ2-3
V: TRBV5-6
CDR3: CASSFGGESTDTQYF
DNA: TGTGCCAGCAGCTTCGGAGGGGAAAGCACAGATACGCAGTATTTT

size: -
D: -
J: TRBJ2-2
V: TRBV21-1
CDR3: CASSPQRTGRGELFF
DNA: TGTGCCAGCAGTCCCCAACGGACAGGGCGGGGGGAGCTGTTTTTT

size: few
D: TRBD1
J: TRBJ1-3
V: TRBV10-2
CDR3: CASRGQGSGNTIYF
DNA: TGCGCCAGCCGCGGACAGGGCTCTGGAAACACCATATATTTT

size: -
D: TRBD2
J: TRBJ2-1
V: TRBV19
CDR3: CASSTRTSRNEQFF
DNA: TGTGCCAGTAGTACTCGGACTAGCCGGAATGAGCAGTTCTTC

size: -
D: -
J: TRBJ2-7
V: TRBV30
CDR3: CASGSGPRSYF
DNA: TGTGCCTCGGGCTCCGGGCCCCGTTCCTACTTC

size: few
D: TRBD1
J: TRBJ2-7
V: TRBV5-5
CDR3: CASSWGTVSYEQYF
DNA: TGTGCCAGCAGCTGGGGGACAGTCTCCTACGAGCAGTACTTC

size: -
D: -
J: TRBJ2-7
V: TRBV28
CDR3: CASNPRTFYYEQYF
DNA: TGTGCCAGCAACCCGAGGACTTTCTACTACGAGCAGTACTTC

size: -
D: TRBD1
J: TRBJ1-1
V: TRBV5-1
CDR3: CASSLAGQGGTEAFF
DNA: TGCGCCAGCAGCTTGGCCGGACAGGGTGGCACTGAAGCTTTCTTT

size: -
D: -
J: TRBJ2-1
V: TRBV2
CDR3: CASSEVGSEQFF
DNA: TGTGCCAGCAGTGAAGTGGGGAGTGAGCAGTTCTTC

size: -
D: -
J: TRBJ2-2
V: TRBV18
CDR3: CASSPSAVGTGELFF
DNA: TGTGCCAGCTCACCAAGCGCCGTGGGCACCGGGGAGCTGTTTTTT

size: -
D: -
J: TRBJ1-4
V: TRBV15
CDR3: CATKDRPTNEKLFF
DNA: TGTGCCACCAAGGACAGACCAACTAATGAAAAACTGTTTTTT

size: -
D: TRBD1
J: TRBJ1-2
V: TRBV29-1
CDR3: CSVGQGDRNGYTF
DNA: TGCAGCGTTGGACAGGGAGATAGAAATGGCTACACCTTC

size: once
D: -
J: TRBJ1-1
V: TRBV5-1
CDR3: CASSLPPDSPEAFF
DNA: TGCGCCAGCAGCTTACCCCCTGACAGTCCTGAAGCTTTCTTT

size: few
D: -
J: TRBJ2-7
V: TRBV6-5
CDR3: CASSTNRLYSYEQYF
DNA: TGTGCCAGCAGTACGAACAGGCTTTACTCCTACGAGCAGTACTTC

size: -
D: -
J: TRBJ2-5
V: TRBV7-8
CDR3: CASSPDWAETQYF
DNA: TGTGCCAGCAGCCCGGACTGGGCGGAGACCCAGTACTTC

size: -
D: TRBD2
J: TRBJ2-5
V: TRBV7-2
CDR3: CASSSSIAGGLETQYF
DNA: TGTGCCAGCAGCTCGTCCATAGCGGGAGGCTTGGAGACCCAGTACTTC

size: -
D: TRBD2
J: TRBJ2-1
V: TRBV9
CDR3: CASSAGLASHAYNEQFF
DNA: TGTGCCAGCAGCGCAGGACTAGCGTCTCACGCCTACAATGAGCAGTTCTTC

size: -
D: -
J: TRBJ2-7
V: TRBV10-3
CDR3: CAISESVLGPTTDF
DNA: TGTGCCATCAGTGAGTCAGTGTTGGGACCTACCACGGACTTC

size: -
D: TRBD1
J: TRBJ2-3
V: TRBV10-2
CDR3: CASRRDSFSTDTQYF
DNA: TGCGCCAGCAGGAGGGACAGTTTTAGCACAGATACGCAGTATTTT

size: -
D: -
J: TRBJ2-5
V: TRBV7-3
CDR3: CASSLYPVPVGETQYF
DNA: TGTGCCAGCAGCTTATACCCGGTCCCGGTTGGGGAGACCCAGTACTTC

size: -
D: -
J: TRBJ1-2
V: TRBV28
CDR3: CASKLAGQSPGYTF
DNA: TGTGCCAGCAAGTTGGCAGGGCAGTCTCCCGGCTACACCTTC

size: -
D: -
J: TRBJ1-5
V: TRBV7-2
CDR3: CASGEEGSNQPQHF
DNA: TGTGCCAGCGGTGAGGAGGGCAGCAATCAGCCCCAGCATTTT

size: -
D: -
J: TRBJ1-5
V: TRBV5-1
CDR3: CASSSTRGGQPQHF
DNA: TGCGCCAGCAGCTCGACAAGGGGAGGTCAGCCCCAGCATTTT

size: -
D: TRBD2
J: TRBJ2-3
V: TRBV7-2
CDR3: CATSAGRTTWGTQYF
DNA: TGTGCCACCTCAGCGGGGCGGACGACATGGGGTACGCAGTATTTT

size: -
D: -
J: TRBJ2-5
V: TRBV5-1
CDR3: CASSLGGVETQYF
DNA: TGCGCCAGCAGCTTAGGAGGGGTCGAGACCCAGTACTTC

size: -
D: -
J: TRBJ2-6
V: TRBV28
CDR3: CASGRYGANVLTF
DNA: TGTGCCAGCGGGAGGTATGGGGCCAACGTCCTGACTTTC

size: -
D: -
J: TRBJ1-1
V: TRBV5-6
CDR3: CASIPTPGRSPNTEAFF
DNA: TGTGCCAGCATCCCCACCCCGGGGAGATCACCGAACACTGAAGCTTTCTTT

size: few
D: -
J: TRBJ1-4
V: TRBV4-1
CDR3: CASSPRGDTNEKLFF
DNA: TGCGCCAGCAGCCCCAGAGGGGACACGAATGAAAAACTGTTTTTT

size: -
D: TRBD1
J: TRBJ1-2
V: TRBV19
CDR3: CASRDRGYYGYTF
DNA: TGTGCCAGTAGGGACAGGGGGTACTATGGCTACACCTTC

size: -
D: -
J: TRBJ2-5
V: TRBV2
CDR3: CASSAARDETQYF
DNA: TGTGCCAGCAGTGCTGCTAGGGATGAGACCCAGTACTTC

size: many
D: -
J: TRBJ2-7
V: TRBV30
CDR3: CAWSGPYEQYF
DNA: TGTGCCTGGAGTGGACCCTATGAGCAGTACTTC

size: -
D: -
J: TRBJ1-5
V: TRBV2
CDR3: CASSDESSNQPQHF
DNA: TGTGCCAGCAGTGACGAGAGTAGCAATCAGCCCCAGCATTTT

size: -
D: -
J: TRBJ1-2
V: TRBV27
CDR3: CASRGAGTARYGYTF
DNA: TGTGCCAGCAGGGGAGCCGGGACCGCTCGCTATGGCTACACCTTC

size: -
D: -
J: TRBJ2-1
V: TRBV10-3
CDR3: CAISWLEQVNEQFF
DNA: TGTGCCATCAGTTGGTTGGAACAGGTAAATGAGCAGTTCTTC

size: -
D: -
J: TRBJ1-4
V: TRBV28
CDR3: CASSGVSTNEKLFF
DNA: TGTGCCAGCAGTGGCGTGAGCACTAATGAAAAACTGTTTTTT

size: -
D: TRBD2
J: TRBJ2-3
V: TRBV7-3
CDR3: CASSWGLAGAVDTQYF
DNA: TGTGCCAGCAGCTGGGGACTAGCGGGGGCAGTAGATACGCAGTATTTT

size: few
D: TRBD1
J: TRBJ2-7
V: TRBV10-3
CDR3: CAIGGQGAAGRIIDEQYF
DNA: TGTGCCATCGGAGGACAGGGGGCGGCCGGGAGGATAATCGACGAGCAGTACTTC

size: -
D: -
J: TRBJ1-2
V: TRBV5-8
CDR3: CASSLGAGLYGYTF
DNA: TGTGCCAGCAGCTTGGGGGCAGGGCTCTATGGCTACACCTTC

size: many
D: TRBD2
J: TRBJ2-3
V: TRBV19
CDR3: CASSEGLAGGTDTQYF
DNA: TGTGCCAGTAGTGAGGGACTAGCGGGAGGCACAGATACGCAGTATTTT

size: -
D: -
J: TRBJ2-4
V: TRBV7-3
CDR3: CASSPDLLQAKNIQYF
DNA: TGTGCCAGCAGCCCCGACCTTCTTCAAGCCAAAAACATTCAGTACTTC

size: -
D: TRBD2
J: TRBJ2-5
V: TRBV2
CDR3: CASSEIAGGWTQYF
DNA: TGTGCCAGCAGTGAAATAGCGGGAGGGTGGACCCAGTACTTC

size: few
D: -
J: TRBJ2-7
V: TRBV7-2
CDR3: CASSFPTPGADEQYF
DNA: TGTGCCAGCAGCTTCCCGACGCCAGGGGCCGACGAGCAGTACTTC

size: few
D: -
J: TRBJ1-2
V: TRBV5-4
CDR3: CASSLRVLGVSQYGYTF
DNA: TGTGCCAGCAGCCTTAGGGTACTGGGGGTTAGTCAGTATGGCTACACCTTC

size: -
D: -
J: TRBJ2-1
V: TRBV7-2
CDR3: CASSSQVEIGNEQFF
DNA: TGTGCCAGCAGCTCCCAGGTTGAGATAGGCAATGAGCAGTTCTTC